The rows below give T cell receptor beta chains drawn from one sample of a study of CD8+CD57+ T cells in acquired aplastic anemia. Each CDR3 protein gets one entry after TCRdb re-called the reads with MiXCR. The sample has 200,000 to 250,000 distinct CDR3 sequences, about 62% seen once. The sample taken for sequencing was sorted CD4+, CD8+, or CD8+CD57+ T cells (not recorded which) from PBMCs. The receptors derive from a human donor with aplastic anemia. Both conserved end residues are trimmed from each CDR3. The order of the fields is V gene, J gene, CDR3 protein.

TRBV9	TRBJ1-1	ASSPTALNTEAF
TRBV7-3	TRBJ1-1	ASSRTGSNTEAF
TRBV15	TRBJ2-7	ATSGSGRIYEQY
TRBV7-6	TRBJ1-3	ASNDPGTQGNTIY
TRBV6-1	TRBJ1-2	ASRSGEGYGYT
TRBV20-1	TRBJ2-7	SAGRQGKAYEQY
TRBV5-4	TRBJ2-5	ASSEWTGEETQY
TRBV10-2	TRBJ1-5	ASSEQGHEQPQH
TRBV7-9	TRBJ2-7	ASSPQQGATYEQY
TRBV7-9	TRBJ2-5	ASSLAGVKETQY
TRBV29-1	TRBJ2-7	SALVTFQEQY
TRBV2	TRBJ1-6	ASNSVRESSPLH
TRBV2	TRBJ2-1	ASWDHRIHEQF
TRBV20-1	TRBJ2-7	SATDPGTSTYEQY
TRBV5-1	TRBJ2-1	ASTRGSMNNEQF
TRBV24-1	TRBJ1-4	ATSEGDRSNEKLF
TRBV19	TRBJ1-1	ASSIDTGGTEAF
TRBV7-8	TRBJ2-7	ASSLRTDALNEQY
TRBV20-1	TRBJ2-6	SALLVTGSGANVLT
TRBV24-1	TRBJ2-7	AATASYEQY
TRBV7-9	TRBJ2-5	ASSPRLAEETQY
TRBV24-1	TRBJ2-3	ATSDRLAGNTDTQY
TRBV7-2	TRBJ1-1	ASNVWGMNTEAF
TRBV19	TRBJ1-1	ATHGTGGAEAF
TRBV14	TRBJ2-7	ASSQVRQGGVDEQY
TRBV7-6	TRBJ2-7	ASSLWTDDEQY
TRBV28	TRBJ1-4	ASSSRTLRMATNEKLF
TRBV19	TRBJ1-1	ASSIRGVDTEAF